The entry below describes one T cell receptor (beta chain). Its cognate antigen has yet to be identified. Library preparation was by the immunoSEQ multiplex PCR assay. For the multiplex PCR, a mixture combining 60 forward primers for TCR Vbeta segments and 13 reverse primers for TCR Jbeta segments was used. The CDR3 region of rearranged TCR beta genes was amplified from genomic DNA with a multiplex PCR assay. The Illumina HiSeq System was used to sequence the amplified TCR beta libraries as 87-base-pair reads. Per the authors' processing: In a later analysis, tens of millions of unique TCR beta chains were counted across the approximately 670 repertoires, and roughly 9.9 million of these chains were shared by at least two donors. Raw reads were error-corrected and collapsed into unique sequences by a nearest-neighbor algorithm in which closely related sequences were merged to remove PCR and sequencing errors. V, D and J gene segments were assigned by aligning CDR3 sequences to IMGT reference sequences. Each retained sequence needed at least a six-nucleotide match to both a V gene segment and a J gene segment. A rearrangement was called productive if the CDR3 had no stop codons and remained in frame with V and J, and every other rearrangement was called non-productive. Following IMGT convention, CDR3 was defined as the stretch from the second conserved V-encoded cysteine to the conserved J-encoded phenylalanine. In an earlier analysis of more than 550 of the donors, sequences lacking an unambiguous match to a single V gene segment were excluded. An earlier analysis of a few hundred of the donors called V segments functional above 56.7% productive rearrangements and segregating when the between-donor standard deviation exceeded 5%. A statistical classification framework was built for diagnosing cytomegalovirus status from the catalog of TCR beta chain sequences. In a later analysis, V and J genes were assigned by comparing TCR nucleotide sequences against IMGT/GENE-DB human TR gene sequences. The TCRdist pipeline was used in a later analysis to assign CDR3 sequences and most-parsimonious VDJ recombination scenarios. In a later analysis, each TCR beta chain was defined by its CDR3 amino acid sequence together with its V-gene family, and reads lacking a unique V-gene family were excluded. To address suspected cross-contamination and a sequencing artifact, a later analysis removed 450 to 700 highly shared, low-generation-probability nucleotide sequences. A later analysis calculated a clonal expansion index for each public chain from normalized within-repertoire ranks of inferred template counts. Generation probabilities in a later analysis came from a VDJ recombination model fitted to out-of-frame rearrangements, and those results were checked against IGoR. Hypergeometric tests were used in a later analysis to score TCR-TCR, TCR-HLA and TCR-CMV co-occurrence, with a repertoire-size bias correction applied to the TCR pairs. False discovery rates were estimated in a later analysis by permuting HLA or CMV assignments 20 times. In a later analysis, co-occurring TCRs were grouped with DBSCAN, and TCRdist sequence similarity was added when clustering was performed within HLA-allele-positive subsets. Co-occurrence clustering excluded repertoires with fewer than 30,000 or more than 120,000 public chains, plus five with anomalous nucleotide sharing. As stored in TCRdb, this immuneACCESS dataset retains in-frame rearrangements with V and J assigned. A fraction of the clones does not appear; measured against another copy, unresolved V genes explain less than half of the discrepancy, and the remainder lacks a known reason. The V and J calls and clone size were taken over from that table, and D and trimming were inferred from the DNA. The sample's records list roughly 120,000 clones. The ten largest clones represent around 3.6% of the sample.

The data are from a study of cytomegalovirus exposure and HLA in healthy donors (dated by TCRdb to about 2017). Turning to the overall study: In an earlier analysis of 450 to 750 of the donors, about 270 Gb of sequence data and approximately 100 million unique TCR beta sequences from about 190 million T cells were reported. Of the 398 genotyped donors, approximately 80% fell in the genetic ancestry cluster associated with self-reported Caucasian donors. In a later analysis, previously published TCR beta repertoires from 666 donors were re-analyzed and high-resolution HLA genotyping was added so that TCR occurrence patterns could be studied. Rather than using new phenotypic data, the later analysis identified candidate immune exposures from TCR beta sequences and from how often those sequences occurred across donors. Typing coverage varied by locus: 629-630 donors for A, B, C, DRB1 and DQB1; some 520 for DQA1; 600 to 610 for DPA1; roughly 450 for DPB1. The study combined high-throughput TCR immunosequencing, statistical association of individual TCRs with disease status, and machine learning to predict cytomegalovirus infection status. HLA typing included class I and class II loci at four-digit resolution. Donor age, sex, ethnicity and CMV serostatus were collected together with the repertoire data. The study profiled the T cell repertoires of 666 subjects by immunosequencing and related them to cytomegalovirus serostatus. About 300 gigabases of sequencing data and approximately 85 million unique TCR sequences were included in an early release covering several hundred HLA-typed donors. The study aimed to test whether cataloging public T cell receptors could reveal signatures of past pathogen exposure. All discovery cohort repertoires had been generated using a single sequencing platform. Because of strong linkage in the cohort, roughly five DR-DQ haplotypes were treated as single units for association and clustering. An earlier analysis of roughly 600 of the donors used high-throughput TCR beta sequencing to judge whether each TCR beta V gene segment behaved as functional or pseudogenic. A later genetic analysis used genome-wide SNP genotypes for about 55% of the 666 donors, treating that subset as a discovery cohort. Among approximately 370 genotyped donors of the cohort, an average of approximately 240,000 unique TCR beta nucleotide sequences was sequenced per donor, of which 15% to 20% were non-productive. Besides the first cohort of 550 to 750 subjects, a separate validation cohort made up of 90 to 150 different subjects was used. Study-wide findings and limitations: In the study, approximately 160 TCR beta chains were listed as associated with cytomegalovirus. At a false discovery rate of 0.05, a later analysis linked 16,951 TCR beta sequences to specific HLA alleles. According to a later analysis, most CMV-associated TCR beta chains appeared to be HLA-restricted, and the HLA associations seemed to be driven largely by CMV exposure. For the cohort, immune exposure information was limited to CMV serostatus. A further reported finding was that TCR beta sequences accurately predicted the HLA-A and HLA-B alleles for most subjects in the first cohort. According to the authors, the approach could potentially be generalized to other disease states and immunological phenotypes. Compared with the approximately 710-donor mean, donors in an Asian-associated ancestry cluster had fewer N-insertions in productive TCRs, according to a later genetic analysis. A later analysis found that TCR association rates varied across HLA loci, with DRB1 alleles showing the most associated TCRs and HLA-C alleles the fewest. Assigning TCR associations to individual alleles was difficult when HLA alleles, especially DR and DQ, strongly co-occurred. A later analysis reported that several top co-occurrence clusters appeared linked to parvovirus B19, influenza, CMV and Epstein-Barr virus. An earlier analysis of approximately 500 of the donors showed that most TCR beta V segments appeared in productive rearrangements either about 90% or about 30% of the time, which broadly matched IMGT annotations. This cohort had only TCR beta chains sequenced, and the lack of alpha or paired-chain data limited which features could be detected. In a later analysis, HLA-associated TCR beta chains showed more clonal expansion and lower generation probabilities than non-associated chains that were equally common. V-gene and J-gene trimming of TCR beta chains was associated with a missense DCLRE1C variant in a later genetic analysis, and the association was replicated in an independent cohort. Most TCR sequences were seen in very few donors, while some public TCRs were found in many individuals. HLA typing was unavailable for some donors at each locus, so association tests used only the typed subset. Sequencing depth was assumed to be roughly uniform across donors in the presence/absence analyses, though that assumption may not hold. Because counts were too low, about 18 rarely observed V segments, including chromosome 9 orphons, were left out of the earlier analysis of approximately 580 of the donors. Linkage disequilibrium might explain the correlated functional status among segregating V segments, but an unknown experimental factor could not be excluded. Cytomegalovirus status was reported to be diagnosed by the classifier with high specificity and sensitivity in both the original and validation cohorts. A cluster of highly shared sequence variants was judged likely to be a technical artifact of the sequencing pipeline. In vitro tests confirmed that a few of the cytomegalovirus-associated TCR beta chains recognize cytomegalovirus antigens.

The cohort was made up of roughly 670 healthy bone marrow donors. All cohort members were sampled while nominally healthy, although unrecorded immune exposures were likely present. The donor was CMV seronegative and was included in the group of hundreds of seronegative cohort members. Every donor gave a peripheral blood sample, and the peripheral blood mononuclear cells from that sample were used for TCR beta sequencing. Genomic DNA extraction from the blood cell samples was performed with the Qiagen DNeasy Blood Extraction Kit. Sequenced input: PBMCs. The TCR was taken from a man between 18 and 29 years old in good health and CMV-seronegative.

The CDR3 reads CASSGTGTAKYEQYF. The DNA sequence is TGCGCCAGCAGTGGGACCGGGACAGCTAAATACGAGCAGTACTTC. This receptor chain uses TRBV10-1 and TRBJ2-7; TRBD1 matches 7 bases in the middle. Trimming accounts for 4 bases at V and 4 bases at J, while the number of junction bases matched to no gene is 10. From cysteine to phenylalanine, the CDR3 is 15 amino acids long. Just CDR3 DNA is preserved here, 45 bases in frame from base 1. In the germline V gene (reference sequence), CDR1 corresponds to WNHNN and CDR2 to SYGVQD.